This entry describes one T cell receptor beta chain. The antigen is unknown. This was the immunoSEQ version 4 assay in survey mode. Each sample used up to 1 ug genomic DNA diluted to 10 ng/uL. Produced via immunoSEQ multiplex PCR; TCRdb's table is partial and in-frame only. The data contain about 46,000 clones, 85% to 90% of them seen just once; the ten biggest clones take up around 3.2%. This nonspecific control used anti-CD3/anti-CD28 bead stimulation of CD4+ T cells. Sorting selected CD4+ T cells upregulating both CD40 ligand and CD69. The data were taken from a study of persistence of HIV-infected CD4 T cells. Study-level results: Antigen-responding cells were enriched for degenerate expanded CDR3beta sequences. TCRbeta richness was lower in CMV- and Gag-responding cells than in anti-CD3/anti-CD28-responding cells.

This CDR3 has 15 residues. V lost 5 bases and J lost 0; bases outside the gene matches: 7. Germline V gene lookup returns CDR1 LNHNV and CDR2 YYDKDF (reference sequence). This specimen consisted of CD4+ T cells sorted from PBMCs after roughly 20-hour stimulation, obtained from a patient who received antiretroviral therapy. The receptor comes from an adult woman with HIV who was CMV-seropositive. The chain employs TRBV15 and TRBJ2-7, with 7 bases fitting TRBD1. The CDR3 loop is CATSAWTGFSYEQYF. CDR3 nucleotide sequence: TGTGCCACCAGCGCCTGGACAGGATTCTCCTACGAGCAGTACTTC. The complete variable domain, with remaining parts taken from reference TRBV15 and TRBJ2-7, reads DAMVIQNPRYQVTQFGKPVTLSCSQTLNHNVMYWYQQKSSQAPKLLFHYYDKDFNNEADTPDNFQSRRPNTSFCFLDIRSPGLGDTAMYLCATSAWTGFSYEQYFGPGTRLTVT.